This T cell receptor (beta chain) was observed in a study of shared clonotypes between healthy human individuals. Findings and caveats of the study: Naive CD4 clonotypes were shared across a handful of donors at 5% to 6%.

Approximately 30,000 T cell genomes (approximately 0.2 ug DNA) went into each sorted-subset replicate. Generated by immunoSEQ multiplex PCR, the TCRdb table keeps only in-frame clones and is missing some. The sample shows about 2.1 million clones, just over 90% of them seen only once. Regarding this clone: The antigen is not known.

CDR3 length: 14 amino acids. From germline, CDR1 is LNHNV and CDR2 YYDKDF (reference sequence). Trimming took 5 bases from V and 3 from J; bases not matched to a gene: 3. Terminally differentiated effector memory CD45RA+ cells were excluded from the naive CD8 cells, which were CD45RO-negative and positively selected for CCR7. The specimen was naive CD8+ T cells from PBMCs. The source is a young man in good health. Some clones in this sample may be carry-over from other donors' samples. The chain uses TRBV15 and TRBJ2-7; 11 bases are a match to TRBD2. In DNA form, the CDR3 reads TGTGCCACCAGCCCGGGACTAGCGGACTACGAGCAGTACTTC. Encoded protein: CATSPGLADYEQYF.